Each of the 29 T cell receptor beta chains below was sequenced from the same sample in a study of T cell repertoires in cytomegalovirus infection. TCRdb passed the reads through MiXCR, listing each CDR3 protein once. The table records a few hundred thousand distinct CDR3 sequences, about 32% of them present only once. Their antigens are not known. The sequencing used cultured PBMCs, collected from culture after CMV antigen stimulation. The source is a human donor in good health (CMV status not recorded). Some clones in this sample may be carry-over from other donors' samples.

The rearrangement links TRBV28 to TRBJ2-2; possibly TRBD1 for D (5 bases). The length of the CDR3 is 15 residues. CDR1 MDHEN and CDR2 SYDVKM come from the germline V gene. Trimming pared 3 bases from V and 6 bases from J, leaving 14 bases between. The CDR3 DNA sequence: TGTGCCAGCAGTTTGGGGCAGGGCTTCCCCGGGGAGCTGTTTTTT. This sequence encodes CASSLGQGFPGELFF. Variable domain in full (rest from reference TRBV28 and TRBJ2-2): DVKVTQSSRYLVKRTGEKVFLECVQDMDHENMFWYRQDPGLGLRLIYFSYDVKMKEKGDIPEGYSVSREKKERFSLILESASTNQTSMYLCASSLGQGFPGELFFGEGSRLTVL.

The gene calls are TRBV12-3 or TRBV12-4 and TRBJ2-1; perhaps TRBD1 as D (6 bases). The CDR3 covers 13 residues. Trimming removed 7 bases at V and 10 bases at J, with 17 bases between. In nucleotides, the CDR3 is TGTGCCAGCACCAAGAGGACCGGGACAGAGCAGTTCTTC. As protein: CASTKRTGTEQFF.

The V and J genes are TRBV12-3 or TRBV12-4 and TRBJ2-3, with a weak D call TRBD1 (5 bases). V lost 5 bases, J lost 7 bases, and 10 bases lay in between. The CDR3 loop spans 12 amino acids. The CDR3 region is CASSTQGNTQYF. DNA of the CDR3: TGTGCCAGCAGTACCCAGGGCAATACGCAGTATTTT.

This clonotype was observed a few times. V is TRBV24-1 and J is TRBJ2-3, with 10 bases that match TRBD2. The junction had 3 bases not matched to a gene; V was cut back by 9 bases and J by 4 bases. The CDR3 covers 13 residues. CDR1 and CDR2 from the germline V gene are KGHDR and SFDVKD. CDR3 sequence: CATSAGGADTQYF. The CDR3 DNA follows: TGTGCCACCTCAGCGGGAGGGGCAGATACGCAGTATTTT.

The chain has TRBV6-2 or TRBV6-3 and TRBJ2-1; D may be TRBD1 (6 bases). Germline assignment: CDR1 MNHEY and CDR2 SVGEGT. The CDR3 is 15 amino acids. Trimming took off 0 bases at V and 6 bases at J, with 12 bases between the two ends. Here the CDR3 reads CASSYSLTGANEQFF. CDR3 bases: TGTGCCAGCAGTTACTCTTTGACAGGTGCCAATGAGCAGTTCTTC.

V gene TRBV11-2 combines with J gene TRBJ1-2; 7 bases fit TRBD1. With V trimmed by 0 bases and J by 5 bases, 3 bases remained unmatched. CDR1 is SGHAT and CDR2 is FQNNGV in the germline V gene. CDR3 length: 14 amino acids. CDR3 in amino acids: CASSLEQGPYGYTF. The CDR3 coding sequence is TGTGCCAGCAGCTTAGAACAGGGGCCGTATGGCTACACCTTC.

The CDR3 DNA sequence: TGTGCCAGCGACCGCAGACTAGCGGGGGAAGAGACCCAGTACTTC. Its protein product is CASDRRLAGEETQYF. V and J are TRBV2 and TRBJ2-5; 12 bases fit TRBD2. The CDR3 covers 15 residues. Per the germline V gene, CDR1 is SNHLY and CDR2 is FYNNEI. V lost 8 bases, J lost 3 bases, and 7 bases stayed unmatched.

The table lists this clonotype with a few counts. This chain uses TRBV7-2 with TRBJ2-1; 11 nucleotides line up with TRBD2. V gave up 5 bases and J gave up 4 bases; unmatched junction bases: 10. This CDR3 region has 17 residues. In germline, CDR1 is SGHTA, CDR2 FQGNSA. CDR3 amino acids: CASSTRLAGSVYNEQFF. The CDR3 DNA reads TGTGCCAGCAGCACCCGACTAGCGGGGAGCGTATACAATGAGCAGTTCTTC.

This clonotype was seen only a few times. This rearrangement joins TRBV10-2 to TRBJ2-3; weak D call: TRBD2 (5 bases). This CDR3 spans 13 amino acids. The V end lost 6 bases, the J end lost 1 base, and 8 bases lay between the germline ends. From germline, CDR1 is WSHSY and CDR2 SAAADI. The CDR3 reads CASRPAGTDTQYF. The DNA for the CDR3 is TGCGCCAGCAGGCCAGCGGGCACAGATACGCAGTATTTT.

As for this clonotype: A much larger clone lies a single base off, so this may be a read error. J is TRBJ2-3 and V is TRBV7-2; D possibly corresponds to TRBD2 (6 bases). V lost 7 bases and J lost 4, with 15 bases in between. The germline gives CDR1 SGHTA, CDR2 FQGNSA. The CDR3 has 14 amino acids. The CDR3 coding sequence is TGTGCCAGCACCCGGGGGAGTGGGTCAGATACGCAGTATTTT. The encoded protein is CASTRGSGSDTQYF.

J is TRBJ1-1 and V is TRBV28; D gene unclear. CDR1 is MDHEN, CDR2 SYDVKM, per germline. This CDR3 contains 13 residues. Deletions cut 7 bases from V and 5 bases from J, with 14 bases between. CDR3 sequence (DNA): TGTGCCAGCAACCAACAAGTCCGGACTGAAGCTTTCTTT. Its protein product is CASNQQVRTEAFF.

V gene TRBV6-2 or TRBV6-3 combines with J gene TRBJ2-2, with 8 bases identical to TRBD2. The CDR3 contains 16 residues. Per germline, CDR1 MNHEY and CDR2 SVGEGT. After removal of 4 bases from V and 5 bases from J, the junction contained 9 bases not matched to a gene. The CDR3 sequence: CASSSGTSLVTGELFF. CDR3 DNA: TGTGCCAGCAGTTCCGGGACTAGTCTTGTTACCGGGGAGCTGTTTTTT.

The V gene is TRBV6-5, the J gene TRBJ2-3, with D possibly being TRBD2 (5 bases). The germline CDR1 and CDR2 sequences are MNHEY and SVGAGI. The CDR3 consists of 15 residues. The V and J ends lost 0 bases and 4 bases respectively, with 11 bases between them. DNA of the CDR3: TGTGCCAGCAGTTACTCGGACTCTTACGCAGATACGCAGTATTTT. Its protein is CASSYSDSYADTQYF.

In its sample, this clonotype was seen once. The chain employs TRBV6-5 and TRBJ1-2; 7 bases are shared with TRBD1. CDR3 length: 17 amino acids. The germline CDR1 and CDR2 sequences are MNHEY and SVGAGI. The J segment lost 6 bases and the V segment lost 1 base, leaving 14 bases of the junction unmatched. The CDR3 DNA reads TGTGCCAGCAGTTACTTTGGGAGCGGGCAGGGGGTTCATGGCTACACCTTC. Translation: CASSYFGSGQGVHGYTF.

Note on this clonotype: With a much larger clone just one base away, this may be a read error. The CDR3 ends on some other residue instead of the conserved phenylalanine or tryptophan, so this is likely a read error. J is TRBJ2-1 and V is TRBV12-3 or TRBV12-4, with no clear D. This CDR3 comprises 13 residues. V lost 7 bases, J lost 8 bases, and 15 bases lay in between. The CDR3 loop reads CASTRMFRDEQFV. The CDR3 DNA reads TGTGCCAGCACCCGAATGTTCAGAGATGAGCAGTTCGTC.

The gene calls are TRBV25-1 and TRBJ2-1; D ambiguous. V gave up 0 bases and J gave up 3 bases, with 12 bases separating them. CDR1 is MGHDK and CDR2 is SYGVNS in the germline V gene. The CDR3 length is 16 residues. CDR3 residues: CASSEYGSSCYNEQFF. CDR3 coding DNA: TGTGCCAGCAGTGAATATGGTAGCAGTTGCTACAATGAGCAGTTCTTC. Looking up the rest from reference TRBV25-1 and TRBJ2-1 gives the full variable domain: EADIYQTPRYLVIGTGKKITLECSQTMGHDKMYWYQQDPGMELHLIHYSYGVNSTEKGDLSSESTVSRIRTEHFPLTLESARPSHTSQYLCASSEYGSSCYNEQFFGPGTRLTVL.

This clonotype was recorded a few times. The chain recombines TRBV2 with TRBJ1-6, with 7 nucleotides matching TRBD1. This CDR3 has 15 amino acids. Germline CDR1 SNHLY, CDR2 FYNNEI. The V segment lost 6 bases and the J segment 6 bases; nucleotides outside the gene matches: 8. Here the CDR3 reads CASSAPAGGNSPLHF. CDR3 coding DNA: TGTGCCAGCAGCGCACCCGCAGGGGGTAATTCACCCCTCCACTTT.

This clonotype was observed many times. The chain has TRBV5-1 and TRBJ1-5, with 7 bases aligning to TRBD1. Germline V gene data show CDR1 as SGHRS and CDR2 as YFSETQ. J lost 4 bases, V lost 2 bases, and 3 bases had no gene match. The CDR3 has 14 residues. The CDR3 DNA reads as TGCGCCAGCAGCTTAGAGGGACAGAATCAGCCCCAGCATTTT. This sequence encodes CASSLEGQNQPQHF. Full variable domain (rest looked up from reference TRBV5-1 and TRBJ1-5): KAGVTQTPRYLIKTRGQQVTLSCSPISGHRSVSWYQQTPGQGLQFLFEYFSETQRNKGNFPGRFSGRQFSNSRSEMNVSTLELGDSALYLCASSLEGQNQPQHFGDGTRLSIL.

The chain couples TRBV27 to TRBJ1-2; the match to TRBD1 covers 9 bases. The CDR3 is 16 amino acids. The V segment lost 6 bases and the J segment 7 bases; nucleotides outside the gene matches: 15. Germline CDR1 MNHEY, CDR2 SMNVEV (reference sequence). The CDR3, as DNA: TGTGCCAGCAGACCCACTGCCGGGACAGGGTACTTTGGCTACACCTTC. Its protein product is CASRPTAGTGYFGYTF.

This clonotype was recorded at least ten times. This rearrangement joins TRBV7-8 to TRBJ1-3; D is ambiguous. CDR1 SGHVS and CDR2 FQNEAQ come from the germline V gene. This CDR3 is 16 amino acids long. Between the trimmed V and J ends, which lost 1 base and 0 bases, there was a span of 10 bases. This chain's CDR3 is CASSLERSFSGNTIYF. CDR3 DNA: TGTGCCAGCAGCTTAGAAAGGTCCTTCTCTGGAAACACCATATATTTT. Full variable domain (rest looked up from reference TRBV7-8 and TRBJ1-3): GAGVSQSPRYKVAKRGQDVALRCDPISGHVSLFWYQQALGQGPEFLTYFQNEAQLDKSGLPSDRFFAERPEGSVSTLKIQRTQQEDSAVYLCASSLERSFSGNTIYFGEGSWLTVV.

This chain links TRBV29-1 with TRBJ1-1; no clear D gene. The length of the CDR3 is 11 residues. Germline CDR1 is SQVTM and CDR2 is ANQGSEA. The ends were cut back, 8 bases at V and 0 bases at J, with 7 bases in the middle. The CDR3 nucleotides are TGCAGCTATGGTGTGAACACTGAAGCTTTCTTT. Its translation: CSYGVNTEAFF.

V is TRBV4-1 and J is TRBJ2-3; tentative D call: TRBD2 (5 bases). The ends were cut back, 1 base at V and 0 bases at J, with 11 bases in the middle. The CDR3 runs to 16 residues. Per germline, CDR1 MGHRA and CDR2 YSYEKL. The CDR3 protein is CASSQVSGWSTDTQYF. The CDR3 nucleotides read TGCGCCAGCAGCCAAGTCTCGGGATGGAGCACAGATACGCAGTATTTT.

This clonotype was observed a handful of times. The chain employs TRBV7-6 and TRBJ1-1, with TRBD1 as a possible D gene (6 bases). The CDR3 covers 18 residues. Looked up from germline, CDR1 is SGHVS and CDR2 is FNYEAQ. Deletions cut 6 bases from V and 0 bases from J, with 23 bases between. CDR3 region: CASSWDIGTTNMNTEAFF. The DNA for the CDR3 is TGTGCCAGCAGTTGGGATATTGGGACAACCAACATGAACACTGAAGCTTTCTTT.

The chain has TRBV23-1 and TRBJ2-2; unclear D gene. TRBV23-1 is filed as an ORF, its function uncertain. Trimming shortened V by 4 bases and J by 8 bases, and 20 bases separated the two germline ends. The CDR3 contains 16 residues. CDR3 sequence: CASSRPATRFFGELFF. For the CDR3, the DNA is TGCGCCAGCAGTCGCCCAGCCACTCGGTTTTTTGGGGAGCTGTTTTTT.

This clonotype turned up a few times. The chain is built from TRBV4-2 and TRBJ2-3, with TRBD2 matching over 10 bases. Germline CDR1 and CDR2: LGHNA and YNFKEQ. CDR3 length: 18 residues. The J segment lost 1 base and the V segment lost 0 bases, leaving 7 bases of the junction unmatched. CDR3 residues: CASSQDWLAGVGTDTQYF. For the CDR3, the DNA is TGTGCCAGCAGCCAAGATTGGCTAGCGGGAGTCGGCACAGATACGCAGTATTTT.

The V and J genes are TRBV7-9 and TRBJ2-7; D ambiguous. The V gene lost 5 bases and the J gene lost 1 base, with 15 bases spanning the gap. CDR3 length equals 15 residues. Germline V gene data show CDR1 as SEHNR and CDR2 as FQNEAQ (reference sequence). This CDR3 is CASSLSSSESYEQYF. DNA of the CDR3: TGTGCCAGCAGCCTAAGCTCTAGTGAGTCCTACGAGCAGTACTTC.

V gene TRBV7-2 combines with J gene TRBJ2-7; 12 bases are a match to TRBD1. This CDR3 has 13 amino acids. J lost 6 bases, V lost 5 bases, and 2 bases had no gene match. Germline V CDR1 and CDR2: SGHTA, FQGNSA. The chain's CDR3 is CASSGTGGGEQYF. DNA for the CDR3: TGTGCCAGCAGCGGGACAGGGGGCGGCGAGCAGTACTTC. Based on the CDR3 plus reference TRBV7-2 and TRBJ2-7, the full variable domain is GAGVSQSPSNKVTEKGKDVELRCDPISGHTALYWYRQSLGQGLEFLIYFQGNSAPDKSGLPSDRFSAERTGGSVSTLTIQRTQQEDSAVYLCASSGTGGGEQYFGPGTRLTVT.

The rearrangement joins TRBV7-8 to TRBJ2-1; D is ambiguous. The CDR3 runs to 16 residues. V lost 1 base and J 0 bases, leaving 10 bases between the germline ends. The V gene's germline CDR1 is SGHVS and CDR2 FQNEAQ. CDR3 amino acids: CASSLGVSSSYNEQFF. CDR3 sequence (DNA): TGTGCCAGCAGCTTAGGCGTGAGTAGCTCCTACAATGAGCAGTTCTTC. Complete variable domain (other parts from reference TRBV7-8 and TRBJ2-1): GAGVSQSPRYKVAKRGQDVALRCDPISGHVSLFWYQQALGQGPEFLTYFQNEAQLDKSGLPSDRFFAERPEGSVSTLKIQRTQQEDSAVYLCASSLGVSSSYNEQFFGPGTRLTVL.

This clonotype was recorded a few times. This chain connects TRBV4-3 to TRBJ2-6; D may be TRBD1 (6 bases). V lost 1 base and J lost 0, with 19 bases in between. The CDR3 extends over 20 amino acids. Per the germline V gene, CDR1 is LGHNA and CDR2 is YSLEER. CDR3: CASSQAFLVGADSGANVLTF. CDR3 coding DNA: TGCGCCAGCAGCCAAGCTTTCCTCGTGGGGGCCGACTCTGGGGCCAACGTCCTGACTTTC.